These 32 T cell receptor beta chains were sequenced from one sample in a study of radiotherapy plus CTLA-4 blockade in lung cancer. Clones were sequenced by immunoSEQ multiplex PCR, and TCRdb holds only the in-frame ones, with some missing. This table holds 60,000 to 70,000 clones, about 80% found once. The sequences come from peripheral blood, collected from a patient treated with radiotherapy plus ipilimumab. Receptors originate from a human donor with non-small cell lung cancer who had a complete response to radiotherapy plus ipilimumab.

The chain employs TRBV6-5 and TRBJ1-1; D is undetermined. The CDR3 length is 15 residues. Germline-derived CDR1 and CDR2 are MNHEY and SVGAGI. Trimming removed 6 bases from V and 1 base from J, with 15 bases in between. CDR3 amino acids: CASRERVGTNTEAFF. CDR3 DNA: TGTGCCAGCAGGGAGCGGGTAGGTACGAACACTGAAGCTTTCTTT.

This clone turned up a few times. The CDR3 protein is CARSLGDRTSYNEQFF. The CDR3 DNA reads TGTGCCAGAAGCTTGGGAGACAGGACTTCCTACAATGAGCAGTTCTTC. The rearrangement uses TRBV5-3 and TRBJ2-1, with D possibly being TRBD1 (6 bases). TRBV5-3 is an ORF; its function is uncertain. V gave up 0 bases and J gave up 1 base, with 11 bases separating them. The CDR3 length is 16 residues.

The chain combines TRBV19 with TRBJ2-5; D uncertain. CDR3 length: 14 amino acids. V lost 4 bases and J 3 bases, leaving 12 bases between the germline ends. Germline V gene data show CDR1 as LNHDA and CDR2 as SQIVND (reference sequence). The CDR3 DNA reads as TGTGCCAGTAGTACCCCTCTTAGGGAAGAGACCCAGTACTTC. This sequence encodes CASSTPLREETQYF. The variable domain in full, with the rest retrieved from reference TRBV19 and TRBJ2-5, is DGGITQSPKYLFRKEGQNVTLSCEQNLNHDAMYWYRQDPGQGLRLIYYSQIVNDFQKGDIAEGYSVSREKKESFPLTVTSAQKNPTAFYLCASSTPLREETQYFGPGTRLLVL.

The CDR3 DNA is TGTGCCAGCACCTCTCTGGGGGTGGAGACCCAGTACTTC. Translation: CASTSLGVETQYF. The chain carries TRBV2 and TRBJ2-5; D is possibly TRBD1 or TRBD2 (5 bases each). This CDR3 has 13 amino acids. Germline V gives CDR1 SNHLY, CDR2 FYNNEI. Trimming pared 7 bases from V and 5 bases from J, leaving 14 bases between.

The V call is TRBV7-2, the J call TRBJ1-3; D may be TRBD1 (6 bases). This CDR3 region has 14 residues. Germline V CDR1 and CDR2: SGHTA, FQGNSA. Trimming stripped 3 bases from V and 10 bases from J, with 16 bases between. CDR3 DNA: TGTGCCAGCAGCTTGTCCGGGGGCATAACTACCATATATTTT. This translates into CASSLSGGITTIYF.

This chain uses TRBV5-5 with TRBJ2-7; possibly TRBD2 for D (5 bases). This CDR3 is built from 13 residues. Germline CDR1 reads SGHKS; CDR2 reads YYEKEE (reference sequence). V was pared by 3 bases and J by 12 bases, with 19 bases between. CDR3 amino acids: CASSSPTLREMYF. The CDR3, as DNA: TGTGCCAGCAGCTCCCCAACCCTTAGGGAGATGTACTTC.

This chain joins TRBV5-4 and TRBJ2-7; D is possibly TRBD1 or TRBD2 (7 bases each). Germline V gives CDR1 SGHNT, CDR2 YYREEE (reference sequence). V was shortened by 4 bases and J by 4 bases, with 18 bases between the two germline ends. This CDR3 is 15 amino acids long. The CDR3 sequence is CASSAGRGPSYEQYV. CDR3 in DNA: TGTGCCAGCAGCGCTGGGAGGGGGCCTTCATACGAGCAGTACGTC.

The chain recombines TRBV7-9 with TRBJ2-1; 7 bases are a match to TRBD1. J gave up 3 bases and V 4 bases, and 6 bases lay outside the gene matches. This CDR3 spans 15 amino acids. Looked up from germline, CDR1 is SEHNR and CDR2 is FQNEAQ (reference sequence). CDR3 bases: TGTGCCAGCAGCTCGCTGACAGGGAGCTACAATGAGCAGTTCTTC. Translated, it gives CASSSLTGSYNEQFF.

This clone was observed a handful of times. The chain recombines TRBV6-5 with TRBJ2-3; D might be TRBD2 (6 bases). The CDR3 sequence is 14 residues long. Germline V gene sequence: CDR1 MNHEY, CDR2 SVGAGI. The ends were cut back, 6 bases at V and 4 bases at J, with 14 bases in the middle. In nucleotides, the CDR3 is TGTGCCAGCAGGGGCCGACTAGTAGCAGATACGCAGTATTTT. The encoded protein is CASRGRLVADTQYF.

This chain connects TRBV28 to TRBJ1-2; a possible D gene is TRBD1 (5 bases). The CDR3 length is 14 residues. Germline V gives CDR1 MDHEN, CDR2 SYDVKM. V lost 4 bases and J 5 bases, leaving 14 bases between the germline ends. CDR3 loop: CASSSSDSHYGYTF. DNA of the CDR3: TGTGCCAGCAGTTCCTCCGACAGCCATTATGGCTACACCTTC.

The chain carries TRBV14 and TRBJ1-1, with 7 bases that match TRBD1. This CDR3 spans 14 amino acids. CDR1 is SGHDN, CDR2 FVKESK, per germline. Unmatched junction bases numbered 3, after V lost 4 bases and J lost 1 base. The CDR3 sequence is CASSLTGKNTEAFF. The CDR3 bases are TGTGCCAGCAGCCTGACAGGGAAGAACACTGAAGCTTTCTTT.

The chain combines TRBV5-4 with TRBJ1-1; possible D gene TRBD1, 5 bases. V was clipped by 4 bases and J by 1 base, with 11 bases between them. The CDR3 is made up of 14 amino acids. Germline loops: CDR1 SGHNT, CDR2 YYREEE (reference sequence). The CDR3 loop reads CASSHNDRNTEAFF. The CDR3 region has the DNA TGTGCCAGCAGCCACAACGACAGGAACACTGAAGCTTTCTTT.

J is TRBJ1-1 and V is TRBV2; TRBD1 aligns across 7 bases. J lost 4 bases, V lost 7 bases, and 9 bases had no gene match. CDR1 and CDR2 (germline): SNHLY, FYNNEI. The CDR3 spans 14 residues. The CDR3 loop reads CASNLQGKGTEAFF. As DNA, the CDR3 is TGTGCCAGCAACTTACAGGGGAAGGGCACTGAAGCTTTCTTT.

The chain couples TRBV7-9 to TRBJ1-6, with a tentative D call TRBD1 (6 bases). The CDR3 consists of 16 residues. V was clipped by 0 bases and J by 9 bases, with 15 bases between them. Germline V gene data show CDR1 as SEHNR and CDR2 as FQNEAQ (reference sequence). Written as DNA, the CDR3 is TGTGCCAGCAGCTTAGCCGGGAGGGGGGAAGGTTCACCCCTCCACTTT. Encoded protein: CASSLAGRGEGSPLHF. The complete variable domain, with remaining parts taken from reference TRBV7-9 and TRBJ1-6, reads DTGVSQNPRHKITKRGQNVTFRCDPISEHNRLYWYRQTLGQGPEFLTYFQNEAQLEKSRLLSDRFSAERPKGSFSTLEIQRTEQGDSAMYLCASSLAGRGEGSPLHFGNGTRLTVT.

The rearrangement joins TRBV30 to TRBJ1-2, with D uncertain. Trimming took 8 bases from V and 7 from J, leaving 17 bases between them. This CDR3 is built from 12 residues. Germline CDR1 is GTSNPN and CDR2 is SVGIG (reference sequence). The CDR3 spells CAHITRSSGYTF. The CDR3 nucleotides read TGTGCCCACATCACCAGGTCGTCTGGCTACACCTTC.

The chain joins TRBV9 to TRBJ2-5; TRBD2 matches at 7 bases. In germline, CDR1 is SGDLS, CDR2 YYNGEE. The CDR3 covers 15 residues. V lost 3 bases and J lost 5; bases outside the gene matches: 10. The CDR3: CASSAQSGVGETQYF. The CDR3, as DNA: TGTGCCAGCAGCGCCCAGAGCGGGGTGGGGGAGACCCAGTACTTC.

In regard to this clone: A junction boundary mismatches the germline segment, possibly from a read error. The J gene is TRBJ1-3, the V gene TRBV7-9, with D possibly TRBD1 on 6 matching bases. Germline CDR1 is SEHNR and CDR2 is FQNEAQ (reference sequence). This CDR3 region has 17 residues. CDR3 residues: CASRPPGTPYPGDTIYF. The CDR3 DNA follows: TGTGCCAGCAGGCCTCCCGGGACACCCTATCCTGGAGACACCATATATTTT.

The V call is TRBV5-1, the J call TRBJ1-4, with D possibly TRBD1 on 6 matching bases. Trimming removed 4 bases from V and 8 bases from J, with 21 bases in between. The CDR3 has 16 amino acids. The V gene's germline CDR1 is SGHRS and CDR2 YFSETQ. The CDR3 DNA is TGCGCCAGCAGCCAATATGCTAATACAGGGTACGAAAAACTGTTTTTT. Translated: CASSQYANTGYEKLFF.

The CDR3, as DNA: TGTGCCAGCAGGGGGGGGCAGACTAATCAGCCCCAGCATTTT. It encodes CASRGGQTNQPQHF. V and J are TRBV2 and TRBJ1-5; tentative D call: TRBD1 (6 bases). CDR3 length: 14 residues. CDR1 and CDR2 (germline): SNHLY, FYNNEI. Trimming cost V 6 bases and J 4 bases, with 13 bases left between them.

The CDR3 DNA sequence: TGCGCCAGCAGCGGGGTAGGGGATAATTCACCCCTCCACTTT. As protein: CASSGVGDNSPLHF. The J gene is TRBJ1-6, the V gene TRBV5-1, with D perhaps TRBD1 (5 bases). This CDR3 is 14 amino acids long. Trimming shortened V by 4 bases and J by 5 bases, and 10 bases separated the two germline ends. Germline values: CDR1 SGHRS, CDR2 YFSETQ.

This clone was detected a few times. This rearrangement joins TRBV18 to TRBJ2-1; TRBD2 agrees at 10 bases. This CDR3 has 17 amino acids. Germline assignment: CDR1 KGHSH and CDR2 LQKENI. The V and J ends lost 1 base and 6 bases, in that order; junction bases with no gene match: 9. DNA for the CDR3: TGTGCCAGCTCACCACGAGCGGGAGGGGATAGTTTCAATGAGCAGTTCTTC. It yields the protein CASSPRAGGDSFNEQFF.

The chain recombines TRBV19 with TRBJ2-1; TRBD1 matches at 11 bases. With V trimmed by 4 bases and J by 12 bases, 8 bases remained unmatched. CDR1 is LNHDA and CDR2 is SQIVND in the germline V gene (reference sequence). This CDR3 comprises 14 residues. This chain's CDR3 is CASSKSGQGVWQFF. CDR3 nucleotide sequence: TGTGCCAGTAGTAAGTCGGGACAGGGGGTATGGCAGTTCTTC.

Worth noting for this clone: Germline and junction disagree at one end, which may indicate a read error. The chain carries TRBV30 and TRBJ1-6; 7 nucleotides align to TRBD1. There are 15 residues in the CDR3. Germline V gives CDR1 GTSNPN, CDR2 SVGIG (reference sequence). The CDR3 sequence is CAWKVEQGHNSPPHF. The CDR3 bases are TGTGCCTGGAAGGTCGAACAGGGGCATAATTCACCCCCCCACTTT.

The CDR3 DNA reads TGTGCCAGCAGCCGGACTAGCGGGGGCCTTCTAGGGGACGAGCAGTACTTC. Residues: CASSRTSGGLLGDEQYF. The gene calls are TRBV7-9 and TRBJ2-7, with TRBD2 matching 13 bases. Unmatched junction bases numbered 12, after V lost 5 bases and J lost 5 bases. The CDR3 extends over 17 amino acids. The germline V gene encodes CDR1 SEHNR and CDR2 FQNEAQ (reference sequence).

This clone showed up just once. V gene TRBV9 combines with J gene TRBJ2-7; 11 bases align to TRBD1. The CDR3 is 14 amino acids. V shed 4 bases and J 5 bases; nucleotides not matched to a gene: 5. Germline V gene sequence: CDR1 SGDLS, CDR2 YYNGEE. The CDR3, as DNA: TGTGCCAGCAGCTCACCGGGACAGGGGGACGAGCAGTACTTC. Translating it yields CASSSPGQGDEQYF.

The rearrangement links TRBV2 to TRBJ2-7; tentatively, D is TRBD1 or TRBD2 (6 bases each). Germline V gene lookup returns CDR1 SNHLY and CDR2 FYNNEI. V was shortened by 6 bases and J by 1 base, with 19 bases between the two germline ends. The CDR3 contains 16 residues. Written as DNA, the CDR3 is TGTGCCAGCAGCCGCGATGGTGGGGGGCAATCCTACGAGCAGTACGTC. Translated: CASSRDGGGQSYEQYV.

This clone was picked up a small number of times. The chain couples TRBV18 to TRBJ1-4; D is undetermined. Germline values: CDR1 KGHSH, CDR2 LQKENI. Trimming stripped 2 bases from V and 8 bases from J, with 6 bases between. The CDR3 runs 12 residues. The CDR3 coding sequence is TGTGCCAGCTCACCAAGCGGGGAAAAACTGTTTTTT. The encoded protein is CASSPSGEKLFF.

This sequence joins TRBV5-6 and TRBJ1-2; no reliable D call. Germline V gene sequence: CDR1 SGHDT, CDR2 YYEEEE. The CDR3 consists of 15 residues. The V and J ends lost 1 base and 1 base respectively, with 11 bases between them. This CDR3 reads CASSLRRGLNYGYTF. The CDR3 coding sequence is TGTGCCAGCAGCTTGCGTCGGGGTCTTAACTATGGCTACACCTTC.

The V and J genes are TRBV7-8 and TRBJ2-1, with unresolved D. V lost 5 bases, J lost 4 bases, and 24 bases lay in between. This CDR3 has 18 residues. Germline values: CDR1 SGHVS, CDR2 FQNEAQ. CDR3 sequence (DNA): TGTGCCAGCAGCCCCCCCGGACCCGGTGGCCCTCTATACAATGAGCAGTTCTTC. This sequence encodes CASSPPGPGGPLYNEQFF.

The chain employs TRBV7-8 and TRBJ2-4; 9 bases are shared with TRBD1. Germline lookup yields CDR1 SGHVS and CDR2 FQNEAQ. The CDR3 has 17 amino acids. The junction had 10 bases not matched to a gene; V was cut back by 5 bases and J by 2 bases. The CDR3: CASSLRPGTGSKNIQYF. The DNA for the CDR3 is TGTGCCAGCAGCCTACGCCCCGGGACAGGGTCCAAAAACATTCAGTACTTC.

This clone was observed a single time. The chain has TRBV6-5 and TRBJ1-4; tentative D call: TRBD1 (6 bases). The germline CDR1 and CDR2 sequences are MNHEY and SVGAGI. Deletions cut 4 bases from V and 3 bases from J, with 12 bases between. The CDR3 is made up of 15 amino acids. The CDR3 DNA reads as TGTGCCAGCAGTTGGGGGCGGGCTTCTAATGAAAAACTGTTTTTT. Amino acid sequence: CASSWGRASNEKLFF.

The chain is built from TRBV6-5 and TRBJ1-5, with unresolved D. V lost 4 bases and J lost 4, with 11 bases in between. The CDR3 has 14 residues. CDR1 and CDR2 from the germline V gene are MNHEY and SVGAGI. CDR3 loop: CASSFLGVNQPQHF. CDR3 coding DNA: TGTGCCAGCAGTTTCCTTGGCGTTAATCAGCCCCAGCATTTT.